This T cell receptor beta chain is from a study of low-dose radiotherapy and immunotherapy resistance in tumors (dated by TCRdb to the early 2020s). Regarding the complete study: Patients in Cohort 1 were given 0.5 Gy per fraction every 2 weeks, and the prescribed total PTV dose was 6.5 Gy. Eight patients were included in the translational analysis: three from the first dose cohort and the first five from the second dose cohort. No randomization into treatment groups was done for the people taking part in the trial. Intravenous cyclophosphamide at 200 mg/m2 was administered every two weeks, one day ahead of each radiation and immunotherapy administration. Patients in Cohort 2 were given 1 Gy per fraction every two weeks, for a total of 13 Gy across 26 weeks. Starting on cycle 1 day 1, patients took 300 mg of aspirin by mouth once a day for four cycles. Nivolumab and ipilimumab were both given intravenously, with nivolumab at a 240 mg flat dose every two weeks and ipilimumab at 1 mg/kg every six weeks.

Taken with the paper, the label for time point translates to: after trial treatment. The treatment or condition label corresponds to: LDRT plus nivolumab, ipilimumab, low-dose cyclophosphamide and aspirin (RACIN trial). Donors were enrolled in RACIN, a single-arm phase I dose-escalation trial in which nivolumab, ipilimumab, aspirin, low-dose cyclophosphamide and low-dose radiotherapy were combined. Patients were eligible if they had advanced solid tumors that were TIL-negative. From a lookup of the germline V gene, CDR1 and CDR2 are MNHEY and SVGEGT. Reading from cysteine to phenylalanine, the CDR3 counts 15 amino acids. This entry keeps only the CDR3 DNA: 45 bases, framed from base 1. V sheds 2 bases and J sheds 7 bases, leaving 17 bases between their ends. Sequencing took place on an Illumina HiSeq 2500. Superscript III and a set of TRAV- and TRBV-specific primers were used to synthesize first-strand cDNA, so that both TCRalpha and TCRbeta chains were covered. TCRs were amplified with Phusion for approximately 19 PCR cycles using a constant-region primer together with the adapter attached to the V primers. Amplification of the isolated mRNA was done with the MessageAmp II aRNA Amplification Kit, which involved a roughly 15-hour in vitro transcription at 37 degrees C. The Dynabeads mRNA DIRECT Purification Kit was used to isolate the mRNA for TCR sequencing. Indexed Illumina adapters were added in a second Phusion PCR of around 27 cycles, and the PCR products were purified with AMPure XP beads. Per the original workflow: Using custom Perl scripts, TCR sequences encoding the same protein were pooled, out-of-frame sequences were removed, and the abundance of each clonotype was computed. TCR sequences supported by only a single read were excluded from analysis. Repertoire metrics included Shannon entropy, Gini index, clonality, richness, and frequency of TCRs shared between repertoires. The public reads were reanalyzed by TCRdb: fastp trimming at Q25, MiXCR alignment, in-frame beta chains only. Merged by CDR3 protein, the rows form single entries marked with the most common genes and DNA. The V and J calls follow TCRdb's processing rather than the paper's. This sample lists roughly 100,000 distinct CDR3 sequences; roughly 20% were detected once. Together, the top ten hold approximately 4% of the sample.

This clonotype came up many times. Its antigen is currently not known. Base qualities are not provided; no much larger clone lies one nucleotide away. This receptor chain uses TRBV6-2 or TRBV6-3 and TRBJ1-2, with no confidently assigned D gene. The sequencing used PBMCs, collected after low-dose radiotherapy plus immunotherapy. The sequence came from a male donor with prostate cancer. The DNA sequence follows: TGTGCCAGCAGTTACAACGTTTTCCGTGGGTTTGGCTACACCTTC. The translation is CASSYNVFRGFGYTF.